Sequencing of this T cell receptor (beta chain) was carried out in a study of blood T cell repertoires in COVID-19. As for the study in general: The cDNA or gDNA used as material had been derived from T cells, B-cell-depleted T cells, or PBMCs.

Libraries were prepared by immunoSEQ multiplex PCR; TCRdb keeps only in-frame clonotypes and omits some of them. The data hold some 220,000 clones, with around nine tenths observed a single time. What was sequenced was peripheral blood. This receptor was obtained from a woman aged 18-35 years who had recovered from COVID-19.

For the CDR3, the DNA is TGTGCCTGGAGTGTACCCGGTATAGGGACAGGGACCTATAACTATGGCTACACCTTC. This codes for CAWSVPGIGTGTYNYGYTF. This chain connects TRBV30 to TRBJ1-2, with 9 bases lining up with TRBD1. The V gene end was trimmed by 0 bases and the J gene end by 1 base; junction bases not matched to a gene: 15. The germline gives CDR1 GTSNPN, CDR2 SVGIG (reference sequence). The CDR3 spans 19 residues.